The 24 T cell receptor beta chains listed next were all sequenced from one sample in a study of Tregs in tolerant kidney transplant recipients. TCRdb keeps only in-frame clones here, not all; method: immunoSEQ multiplex PCR. The table lists 110,000 or so clones, approximately 90% of them singletons. The source material was CD4+ T cells from blood. The receptors were sampled from a human donor in good health.

The V call is TRBV28, the J call TRBJ2-7; 7 bases are shared with TRBD1. The length of the CDR3 is 16 residues. The germline V gene has CDR1 MDHEN and CDR2 SYDVKM. V was clipped by 5 bases and J by 0 bases; unmatched bases: 10. The DNA of the CDR3 is TGTGCCAGCAGTCCCACAGGGGAAGGGAGCTCCTACGAGCAGTACTTC. Residues: CASSPTGEGSSYEQYF.

As DNA, the CDR3 is TGTGCCAGCAGCGTAGCAGGAGCGGCGCGCGCCTACAATGAGCAGTTCTTC. Its translation: CASSVAGAARAYNEQFF. The chain uses TRBV9 and TRBJ2-1, with D perhaps matching TRBD2 (5 bases). The CDR3 is 17 amino acids. V lost 0 bases, J lost 2 bases, and 15 bases lay in between. Germline CDR1 and CDR2: SGDLS and YYNGEE.

J is TRBJ1-1 and V is TRBV19, with a weak D call TRBD1 (5 bases). In germline, CDR1 is LNHDA, CDR2 SQIVND (reference sequence). Trimming cost V 3 bases and J 11 bases, with 16 bases left between them. This CDR3 is built from 13 residues. CDR3 sequence reads: CASSMGQGNRAFF. The CDR3 DNA follows: TGTGCCAGTAGTATGGGCCAGGGTAACAGGGCTTTCTTT.

This chain connects TRBV6-1 to TRBJ2-7; the D call may be TRBD1 or TRBD2 (5 bases each). This CDR3 has 15 amino acids. V was cut by 6 bases and J by 1 base, with 16 bases left in between. The germline CDR1 and CDR2 sequences are MNHNS and SASEGT. This chain's CDR3 is CASSIAGSGSYEQYF. The CDR3 DNA sequence: TGTGCCAGCAGCATTGCAGGGAGCGGATCCTACGAGCAGTACTTC.

The chain employs TRBV4-1 and TRBJ1-5; D call uncertain. V dropped 4 bases and J dropped 3 bases, with 16 bases sitting between them. CDR1 and CDR2 (germline): MGHRA, YSYEKL. The length of the CDR3 is 16 residues. CDR3 protein: CASSLQGRSYNQPQHF. The DNA of the CDR3 is TGCGCCAGCAGCCTCCAAGGCAGGAGCTACAATCAGCCCCAGCATTTT.

This clone was seen once. CDR3 bases: TGTGCCAGCAGCTTAGCTTTTTCGGGACAGGGGAACACTGAAGCTTTCTTT. It is translated as CASSLAFSGQGNTEAFF. The genes are TRBV7-8 and TRBJ1-1; 9 nucleotides match TRBD1. The CDR3 is made up of 17 amino acids. The germline V gene encodes CDR1 SGHVS and CDR2 FQNEAQ. Germline trimming cut 0 bases from V and 1 base from J; bases unmatched to any gene: 6.

The chain combines TRBV2 with TRBJ1-1, with D perhaps matching TRBD1 (5 bases). V lost 6 bases to trimming and J lost 1 base, with 9 bases between them. Germline-derived CDR1 and CDR2 are SNHLY and FYNNEI. The CDR3 runs 13 residues. CDR3 sequence: CASSADRNTEAFF. CDR3 in DNA: TGTGCCAGCAGCGCAGACAGGAACACTGAAGCTTTCTTT.

This chain connects TRBV6-5 to TRBJ1-2; 7 bases align to TRBD1. The germline V gene encodes CDR1 MNHEY and CDR2 SVGAGI. V was clipped by 7 bases and J by 2 bases; unmatched bases: 7. The CDR3 covers 14 residues. CDR3 sequence reads: CASTMGRGNYGYTF. The CDR3, as DNA: TGTGCCAGCACCATGGGCAGGGGGAACTATGGCTACACCTTC.

The gene calls are TRBV7-3 and TRBJ2-1, with 10 bases aligning to TRBD2. The length of the CDR3 is 17 residues. Germline V gene sequence: CDR1 SGHTA, CDR2 FQGTGA. Trimming at V came to 3 bases and at J to 2 bases, leaving 7 bases not matched to a gene. Written as DNA, the CDR3 is TGTGCCAGCAGCTTCTCCGGGACTAGCGATCCCTACAATGAGCAGTTCTTC. It translates to CASSFSGTSDPYNEQFF.

This CDR3 reads CASSLDASGRGETQYF. As DNA, the CDR3 is TGTGCCAGCAGCTTGGATGCTAGCGGGAGGGGAGAGACCCAGTACTTC. This chain joins TRBV5-4 and TRBJ2-5; TRBD2 matches 12 bases. The CDR3 has 16 residues. Germline assignment: CDR1 SGHNT and CDR2 YYREEE (reference sequence). The J segment lost 4 bases and the V segment lost 0 bases, leaving 4 bases of the junction unmatched. Using reference TRBV5-4 and TRBJ2-5 for the parts outside the CDR3, the full variable domain is ETGVTQSPTHLIKTRGQQVTLRCSSQSGHNTVSWYQQALGQGPQFIFQYYREEENGRGNFPPRFSGLQFPNYSSELNVNALELDDSALYLCASSLDASGRGETQYFGPGTRLLVL.

The chain uses TRBV2 and TRBJ1-5; tentative D call: TRBD1 (5 bases). V gave up 4 bases and J gave up 3 bases, with 13 bases separating them. The germline V gene has CDR1 SNHLY and CDR2 FYNNEI. There are 15 residues in the CDR3. CDR3 protein: CASSAAGNPNQPQHF. The CDR3 region has the DNA TGTGCCAGCAGTGCTGCAGGGAATCCCAATCAGCCCCAGCATTTT.

CDR3 in amino acids: CASSERRGGLETQYF. The CDR3, as DNA: TGTGCCAGCAGTGAACGGCGGGGGGGCTTGGAGACCCAGTACTTC. This chain joins TRBV2 and TRBJ2-5, with TRBD2 matching 9 bases. The CDR3 totals 15 residues. V dropped 2 bases and J dropped 5; count of bases not matched to a gene: 6. CDR1 and CDR2 from the germline V gene are SNHLY and FYNNEI.

The CDR3 region is CASRMNTEAFF. The CDR3 region has the DNA TGTGCCAGCAGGATGAACACTGAAGCTTTCTTT. This chain connects TRBV6-5 to TRBJ1-1; D unresolved. Germline values: CDR1 MNHEY, CDR2 SVGAGI. CDR3 size: 11 residues. V was shortened by 6 bases and J by 0 bases, with 2 bases between the two germline ends.

The chain links TRBV2 to TRBJ2-2; D is unresolved. Trimming removed 5 bases from V and 1 base from J, with 2 bases in between. CDR1 is SNHLY and CDR2 is FYNNEI in the germline V gene. The CDR3 length is 12 residues. In DNA, the CDR3 is TGTGCCAGCAGTCTGAACACCGGGGAGCTGTTTTTT. Its protein is CASSLNTGELFF.

This clone was seen more than once but under ten times. The chain links TRBV18 to TRBJ1-5, with D possibly matching TRBD1 (5 bases). V was cut by 1 base and J by 5 bases, with 6 bases left in between. Germline V lookup: CDR1 KGHSH, CDR2 LQKENI. The CDR3 loop spans 13 amino acids. The CDR3, as DNA: TGTGCCAGCTCACCACAGGGGTATCAGCCCCAGCATTTT. Residues: CASSPQGYQPQHF.

The J gene is TRBJ2-5, the V gene TRBV29-1, with no clear D. The V end lost 0 bases, the J end lost 3 bases, and 8 bases lay between the germline ends. The CDR3 is 13 amino acids. The germline gives CDR1 SQVTM, CDR2 ANQGSEA. Here the CDR3 DNA reads TGCAGCGTTGAAGACAGGTGGAAAGAGACCCAGTACTTC. Its protein is CSVEDRWKETQYF. Using reference TRBV29-1 and TRBJ2-5 for the parts outside the CDR3, the full variable domain is SAVISQKPSRDICQRGTSLTIQCQVDSQVTMMFWYRQQPGQSLTLIATANQGSEATYESGFVIDKFPISRPNLTFSTLTVSNMSPEDSSIYLCSVEDRWKETQYFGPGTRLLVL.

The chain is built from TRBV5-1 and TRBJ1-5; TRBD1 is a possible D gene (6 bases). Germline V gene lookup returns CDR1 SGHRS and CDR2 YFSETQ. The CDR3 has 17 amino acids. The V end was cut by 2 bases, the J end by 7 bases, with 22 bases between. CDR3 in DNA: TGCGCCAGCAGCTTTTCATTTAGGGACAAACGCACCCAGCCCCAGCATTTT. Translation: CASSFSFRDKRTQPQHF.

The chain employs TRBV28 and TRBJ2-7; D unclear. Germline values: CDR1 MDHEN, CDR2 SYDVKM. Trimming took off 8 bases at V and 7 bases at J, with 9 bases between the two ends. The CDR3 consists of 10 residues. The CDR3 protein is CASSEWEQYF. CDR3 nucleotides: TGTGCCAGCTCCGAATGGGAGCAGTACTTC.

This clone was counted a few times. This rearrangement joins TRBV18 to TRBJ2-7, with D possibly TRBD1 on 5 matching bases. V was shortened by 1 base and J by 7 bases, with 14 bases between the two germline ends. The CDR3 consists of 14 residues. Germline CDR1 KGHSH, CDR2 LQKENI. The CDR3 DNA reads as TGTGCCAGCTCACCACTGACAGATCTAAGGGAGCAGTACTTC. Translating it yields CASSPLTDLREQYF.

V usage is TRBV29-1 and J usage is TRBJ2-3, with D uncertain. Germline assignment: CDR1 SQVTM and CDR2 ANQGSEA. The CDR3 loop spans 13 amino acids. V lost 5 bases and J 1 base, leaving 10 bases between the germline ends. This chain's CDR3 is CSVRRIGTDTQYF. In DNA form, the CDR3 reads TGCAGCGTTCGACGGATCGGCACAGATACGCAGTATTTT.

V and J are TRBV5-1 and TRBJ2-6; 8 positions match TRBD2. The CDR3 runs to 15 residues. The germline V gene has CDR1 SGHRS and CDR2 YFSETQ. J gave up 4 bases and V 4 bases, and 4 bases lay outside the gene matches. The CDR3 is CASSMAGGGANVLTF. The CDR3 bases are TGCGCCAGCAGCATGGCGGGGGGCGGGGCCAACGTCCTGACTTTC.

The chain carries TRBV19 and TRBJ1-4; no clear D gene. The CDR3 loop spans 18 amino acids. Germline values: CDR1 LNHDA, CDR2 SQIVND (reference sequence). The V and J ends lost 7 bases and 4 bases respectively, with 25 bases between them. In DNA form, the CDR3 reads TGTGCCAGTATCGTTCCGGGTCATACCGGGCCCGATAATGAAAAACTGTTTTTT. This gives the protein CASIVPGHTGPDNEKLFF.

This chain uses TRBV2 with TRBJ1-1; unclear D gene. This CDR3 has 13 amino acids. V was trimmed by 4 bases and J by 4 bases, leaving 10 bases between them. Germline assignment: CDR1 SNHLY and CDR2 FYNNEI. CDR3 nucleotides: TGTGCCAGCAGTGGCGAACAGAGCACTGAAGCTTTCTTT. Amino acid sequence: CASSGEQSTEAFF.

In its sample, this clone was seen once. The V call is TRBV4-1, the J call TRBJ2-7; D might be TRBD1 or TRBD2, each matching 7 bases. V was clipped by 3 bases and J by 0 bases, with 18 bases between them. Germline CDR1 is MGHRA and CDR2 is YSYEKL. CDR3 length equals 17 residues. As DNA, the CDR3 is TGCGCCAGCAGCCATCTGAGGGGGCAGCGGGGCTCCTACGAGCAGTACTTC. Protein: CASSHLRGQRGSYEQYF.